These 21 T cell receptor beta chains were sequenced from one sample in a study of cytomegalovirus exposure and HLA in healthy donors. This PCR relied on a set of 60 Vbeta primers and 13 Jbeta primers. This table comes from immunoSEQ multiplex PCR, and its TCRdb copy is limited to in-frame clones, with some not included. The sample includes approximately 190,000 clones, roughly 76% of them seen just once. Sequencing used PBMCs. Receptors were obtained from a man in his forties in good health and CMV-seropositive.

The J gene is TRBJ2-1, the V gene TRBV28; 9 bases match TRBD2. The V and J ends lost 7 bases and 9 bases, in that order; junction bases with no gene match: 13. The CDR3 loop spans 15 amino acids. Germline CDR1 and CDR2: MDHEN and SYDVKM. The CDR3 region is CASILRGLATAEQFF. CDR3 sequence (DNA): TGTGCCAGCATCCTAAGGGGACTAGCAACGGCTGAGCAGTTCTTC.

The chain has TRBV7-2 and TRBJ2-5; the match to TRBD2 covers 10 bases. Per germline, CDR1 SGHTA and CDR2 FQGNSA. V shed 3 bases and J 2 bases; nucleotides not matched to a gene: 6. The CDR3 totals 16 residues. The CDR3 protein is CASSFQSSGGQETQYF. CDR3 DNA: TGTGCCAGCAGCTTCCAGAGTAGCGGGGGGCAAGAGACCCAGTACTTC.

The CDR3 region is CASISGFTDTQYF. CDR3 coding DNA: TGTGCCAGCATTAGCGGATTCACAGATACGCAGTATTTT. The rearrangement links TRBV2 to TRBJ2-3; D is perhaps TRBD2 (6 bases). The germline gives CDR1 SNHLY, CDR2 FYNNEI. Trimming cost V 7 bases and J 2 bases, with 10 bases left between them. The length of the CDR3 is 13 residues.

This clone came up a few times. This chain links TRBV20-1 with TRBJ2-5; the match to TRBD2 covers 8 bases. Per the germline V gene, CDR1 is DFQATT and CDR2 is SNEGSKA (reference sequence). Trimming at V came to 6 bases and at J to 5 bases, leaving 2 bases not matched to a gene. The CDR3 consists of 11 residues. CDR3 nucleotide sequence: TGCAGTGCCCCGGGGGGGGAGACCCAGTACTTC. It specifies CSAPGGETQYF.

The rearrangement joins TRBV30 to TRBJ2-3, with D tentatively TRBD1 (6 bases). V was pared by 8 bases and J by 5 bases, with 14 bases between. Germline CDR1 GTSNPN, CDR2 SVGIG (reference sequence). CDR3 length: 12 residues. CDR3 in DNA: TGTGCCACCAGGGGCGACGAAGATACGCAGTATTTT. As protein: CATRGDEDTQYF. The full variable domain, with the rest looked up from reference TRBV30 and TRBJ2-3, is SQTIHQWPATLVQPVGSPLSLECTVEGTSNPNLYWYRQAAGRGLQLLFYSVGIGQISSEVPQNLSASRPQDRQFILSSKKLLLSDSGFYLCATRGDEDTQYFGPGTRLTVL.

The chain uses TRBV18 and TRBJ2-1; D gene unclear. Germline V gives CDR1 KGHSH, CDR2 LQKENI. This CDR3 has 13 amino acids. V was shortened by 0 bases and J by 8 bases, with 8 bases between the two germline ends. The CDR3 sequence is CASSPPSQDEQFF. The CDR3, as DNA: TGTGCCAGCTCACCACCCTCCCAGGATGAGCAGTTCTTC.

This clone was counted a single time. The gene calls are TRBV10-3 and TRBJ1-4, with a weak D call TRBD1 (5 bases). The CDR3 length is 14 residues. CDR1 and CDR2 (germline): ENHRY, SYGVKD. V was pared by 2 bases and J by 4 bases, with 8 bases between. CDR3 loop: CAISEGQLNEKLFF. The DNA for the CDR3 is TGTGCCATCAGTGAGGGACAACTTAATGAAAAACTGTTTTTT.

The chain carries TRBV10-3 and TRBJ2-2; TRBD1 agrees at 8 bases. V was pared by 10 bases and J by 1 base, with 5 bases of the junction left unmatched. CDR3 length: 14 amino acids. Germline V gene sequence: CDR1 ENHRY, CDR2 SYGVKD. The CDR3 loop is CATTGQGNTGELFF. The CDR3 DNA reads TGTGCCACCACAGGACAGGGGAACACCGGGGAGCTGTTTTTT.

V and J are TRBV9 and TRBJ2-1; TRBD2 matches 13 bases. The CDR3 covers 17 residues. The V segment lost 0 bases and the J segment 7 bases; nucleotides outside the gene matches: 7. Per germline, CDR1 SGDLS and CDR2 YYNGEE. The CDR3 sequence is CASSVGTSGGAVNEQFF. CDR3 nucleotides: TGTGCCAGCAGCGTAGGCACTAGCGGGGGGGCAGTGAATGAGCAGTTCTTC.

The rearrangement links TRBV30 to TRBJ2-6; no clear D. Germline loops: CDR1 GTSNPN, CDR2 SVGIG (reference sequence). CDR3 size: 12 residues. V lost 7 bases and J 1 base, leaving 5 bases between the germline ends. The CDR3 sequence: CASLSGANVLTF. The CDR3 coding sequence is TGTGCCTCCTTGTCTGGGGCCAACGTCCTGACTTTC.

V gene TRBV11-3 combines with J gene TRBJ2-7; the match to TRBD2 covers 12 bases. This CDR3 region has 17 residues. Trimming cost V 5 bases and J 3 bases; bases outside gene matches: 11. CDR1 is SGHNT and CDR2 is YENEEA in the germline V gene. CDR3 sequence: CASSPGTSGHHDYEQYF. The CDR3 nucleotides read TGTGCCAGCAGCCCTGGGACTAGCGGGCACCACGACTACGAGCAGTACTTC.

As DNA, the CDR3 is TGTGCCAGCAGTCTTTCCGGCAGGTGGGCCCAGCATTTT. Translation: CASSLSGRWAQHF. The chain combines TRBV28 with TRBJ1-5; D gene ambiguous. V was shortened by 5 bases and J by 11 bases, with 16 bases between the two germline ends. This CDR3 has 13 amino acids. Germline CDR1 MDHEN, CDR2 SYDVKM.

The V gene is TRBV5-6, the J gene TRBJ1-6, with a tentative D call TRBD1 (6 bases). The V gene's germline CDR1 is SGHDT and CDR2 YYEEEE. The CDR3 has 14 amino acids. V was cut by 4 bases and J by 9 bases, with 14 bases left in between. In DNA, the CDR3 is TGTGCCAGCAGCCTCCCAGGGGAGGGTTCACCCCTCCACTTT. Translating it yields CASSLPGEGSPLHF.

The rearrangement joins TRBV5-1 to TRBJ1-5; 9 bases agree with TRBD1. Germline V gene data show CDR1 as SGHRS and CDR2 as YFSETQ. CDR3 length: 15 amino acids. The J segment lost 5 bases and the V segment lost 2 bases, leaving 5 bases of the junction unmatched. The CDR3 loop is CASSLGTGMDQPQHF. The CDR3 DNA follows: TGCGCCAGCAGCTTAGGGACAGGGATGGATCAGCCCCAGCATTTT.

J is TRBJ2-1 and V is TRBV14, with 7 positions matching TRBD2. Unmatched junction bases numbered 10, after V lost 2 bases and J lost 9 bases. The CDR3 extends over 15 amino acids. Germline loops: CDR1 SGHDN, CDR2 FVKESK. The CDR3 nucleotides are TGTGCCAGCAGCCAATTGAGCGGGGTAAAGGGTGAGCAGTTCTTC. Translating gives CASSQLSGVKGEQFF. Full variable domain (rest looked up from reference TRBV14 and TRBJ2-1): EAGVTQFPSHSVIEKGQTVTLRCDPISGHDNLYWYRRVMGKEIKFLLHFVKESKQDESGMPNNRFLAERTGGTYSTLKVQPAELEDSGVYFCASSQLSGVKGEQFFGPGTRLTVL.

The chain couples TRBV28 to TRBJ2-3; 7 positions agree with TRBD1. CDR1 MDHEN and CDR2 SYDVKM come from the germline V gene. The V and J ends lost 6 bases and 0 bases, in that order; junction bases with no gene match: 9. This CDR3 spans 16 amino acids. CDR3 sequence reads: CASSLQGKASTDTQYF. The CDR3 nucleotides read TGTGCCAGCAGCTTACAGGGGAAGGCCAGCACAGATACGCAGTATTTT.

The chain links TRBV28 to TRBJ2-3; D possibly corresponds to TRBD1 (5 bases). The germline CDR1 and CDR2 sequences are MDHEN and SYDVKM. This CDR3 has 13 residues. Trimming shortened V by 8 bases and J by 2 bases, and 11 bases separated the two germline ends. CDR3 sequence: CASGARATDTQYF. The CDR3 DNA is TGTGCCAGCGGGGCACGAGCCACAGATACGCAGTATTTT.

The chain has TRBV7-6 and TRBJ2-7; 12 bases match TRBD1. Germline lookup yields CDR1 SGHVS and CDR2 FNYEAQ. This CDR3 has 15 amino acids. V trimming: 7 bases; J trimming: 7 bases; junction bases outside the gene matches: 11. The CDR3 region has the DNA TGTGCCAGCACTGACTTGGGACAGGGGGCTGGGGAGCAGTACTTC. Encoded protein: CASTDLGQGAGEQYF.

The chain carries TRBV11-2 and TRBJ2-2; D perhaps matches TRBD2 (5 bases). The V end lost 1 base, the J end lost 5 bases, and 8 bases lay between the germline ends. The CDR3 has 14 amino acids. In germline, CDR1 is SGHAT, CDR2 FQNNGV. The CDR3 spells CASSLVRGTGELFF. DNA for the CDR3: TGTGCCAGCAGCTTAGTCCGGGGAACCGGGGAGCTGTTTTTT.

V gene TRBV10-1 combines with J gene TRBJ1-1; the D is unclear. Germline V gene lookup returns CDR1 WNHNN and CDR2 SYGVQD (reference sequence). V lost 2 bases, J lost 13 bases, and 17 bases lay in between. This CDR3 region has 13 residues. The CDR3 spells CASSEIRSGLFFF. The CDR3 region has the DNA TGCGCCAGCAGTGAGATCCGGTCCGGTTTGTTTTTCTTT.

The chain joins TRBV18 to TRBJ2-7; the match to TRBD1 covers 7 bases. Trimming took 4 bases from V and 5 from J; bases not matched to a gene: 8. Germline lookup yields CDR1 KGHSH and CDR2 LQKENI. The CDR3 has 14 residues. The CDR3 DNA sequence: TGTGCCAGCTCACAGGACAGGACCTTGGACGAGCAGTACTTC. Translating gives CASSQDRTLDEQYF.